The 11 T cell receptor beta chains in this list originate from one sample, sequenced in a study of blood T cell repertoires in COVID-19. Some clones are missing from TCRdb's copy, which holds only in-frame ones; the method was immunoSEQ multiplex PCR. The top ten clones hold approximately 8.2% of a sample with some 270,000 clones, more than 75% of them seen once. Sequencing was done on a sample of peripheral blood. Source of these receptors: a man aged 35 to 55 with active or convalescent COVID-19.

The chain employs TRBV7-6 and TRBJ1-3, with D perhaps TRBD1 (5 bases). This CDR3 has 17 amino acids. CDR1 is SGHVS and CDR2 is FNYEAQ in the germline V gene. V was cut by 3 bases and J by 7 bases, with 22 bases left in between. The CDR3 protein is CASSFFGGETRGNTIYF. CDR3 DNA sequence: TGTGCCAGCAGCTTTTTTGGGGGTGAGACCCGGGGGAACACCATATATTTT.

The V and J genes are TRBV9 and TRBJ1-1; D remains ambiguous. V was shortened by 5 bases and J by 3 bases, with 8 bases between the two germline ends. The CDR3 covers 12 residues. From germline, CDR1 is SGDLS and CDR2 YYNGEE. The CDR3 sequence: CASRREDTEAFF. The CDR3 nucleotides read TGTGCCAGCAGAAGGGAGGACACTGAAGCTTTCTTT.

This chain uses TRBV2 with TRBJ1-1; 7 bases are a match to TRBD1. The germline V gene encodes CDR1 SNHLY and CDR2 FYNNEI. The CDR3 contains 14 residues. The trim removed 4 bases at V and 3 bases at J, leaving 5 bases unmatched. The CDR3 here is CASSVVRGDTEAFF. The CDR3 region has the DNA TGTGCCAGCAGTGTCGTCAGGGGGGACACTGAAGCTTTCTTT.

V usage is TRBV6-5 and J usage is TRBJ1-2, with TRBD1 matching 9 bases. Germline loops: CDR1 MNHEY, CDR2 SVGAGI. CDR3 length: 15 amino acids. The V segment lost 2 bases and the J segment 7 bases; nucleotides outside the gene matches: 8. Here the CDR3 reads CASSYAPGQGVGYTF. CDR3 in DNA: TGTGCCAGCAGTTACGCCCCGGGACAGGGAGTTGGCTACACCTTC.

The chain joins TRBV2 to TRBJ1-1; a weak D match, TRBD1 (6 bases). This CDR3 is 13 amino acids long. The germline gives CDR1 SNHLY, CDR2 FYNNEI. Trimming took off 5 bases at V and 0 bases at J, with 7 bases between the two ends. CDR3 bases: TGTGCCAGCAGTACAGGGTTGAACACTGAAGCTTTCTTT. Translation: CASSTGLNTEAFF.

V usage is TRBV12-3 or TRBV12-4 and J usage is TRBJ2-3; TRBD1 might be the D (6 bases). The V gene lost 5 bases and the J gene lost 4 bases, with 10 bases spanning the gap. The CDR3 totals 13 residues. The CDR3 reads CASSGQRADTQYF. CDR3 bases: TGTGCCAGCAGTGGACAGCGCGCAGATACGCAGTATTTT.

The rearrangement links TRBV11-1 to TRBJ1-5, with D maybe TRBD1 (6 bases). Germline V CDR1 and CDR2: SGHAT, FQDESV (reference sequence). V was cut by 3 bases and J by 2 bases, with 8 bases left in between. The CDR3 loop spans 14 amino acids. The CDR3 DNA reads TGTGCCAGCAGCTTGACAGGCGGCAATCAGCCCCAGCATTTT. It encodes CASSLTGGNQPQHF.

V gene TRBV12-3 or TRBV12-4 combines with J gene TRBJ1-1; 7 nucleotides align to TRBD1. The ends lost 6 bases at V and 3 bases at J; junction bases unmatched: 4. This CDR3 contains 13 residues. CDR3 coding DNA: TGTGCCAGCAGACAGGGGAGGTACACTGAAGCTTTCTTT. It codes for CASRQGRYTEAFF.

The chain couples TRBV9 to TRBJ1-4, with 10 nucleotides matching TRBD1. Germline V gives CDR1 SGDLS, CDR2 YYNGEE. Losses at the gene ends were 2 bases for V and 7 bases for J; bases not matched to a gene: 8. The CDR3 spans 16 residues. CDR3 in amino acids: CASSVQTGGASEKLFF. The CDR3, as DNA: TGTGCCAGCAGCGTGCAGACAGGGGGCGCATCTGAAAAACTGTTTTTT. The variable domain in full, with the rest retrieved from reference TRBV9 and TRBJ1-4, is DSGVTQTPKHLITATGQRVTLRCSPRSGDLSVYWYQQSLDQGLQFLIQYYNGEERAKGNILERFSAQQFPDLHSELNLSSLELGDSALYFCASSVQTGGASEKLFFGSGTQLSVL.

This chain connects TRBV11-2 to TRBJ2-7; 10 bases map to TRBD2. V lost 2 bases, J lost 5 bases, and 3 bases stayed unmatched. CDR3 size: 14 residues. Per germline, CDR1 SGHAT and CDR2 FQNNGV. The DNA for the CDR3 is TGTGCCAGCAGCTTACACCTAGCGGGAGACGAGCAGTACTTC. Its translation: CASSLHLAGDEQYF.

CDR3 in DNA: TGTGCCAGCAGCATAAGAGGAGATCCTTCCTACAATGAGCAGTTCTTC. Translating it yields CASSIRGDPSYNEQFF. The J gene is TRBJ2-1, the V gene TRBV11-3; D call uncertain. CDR3 length: 16 residues. V lost 5 bases, J lost 1 base, and 15 bases lay in between. Germline CDR1 SGHNT, CDR2 YENEEA.